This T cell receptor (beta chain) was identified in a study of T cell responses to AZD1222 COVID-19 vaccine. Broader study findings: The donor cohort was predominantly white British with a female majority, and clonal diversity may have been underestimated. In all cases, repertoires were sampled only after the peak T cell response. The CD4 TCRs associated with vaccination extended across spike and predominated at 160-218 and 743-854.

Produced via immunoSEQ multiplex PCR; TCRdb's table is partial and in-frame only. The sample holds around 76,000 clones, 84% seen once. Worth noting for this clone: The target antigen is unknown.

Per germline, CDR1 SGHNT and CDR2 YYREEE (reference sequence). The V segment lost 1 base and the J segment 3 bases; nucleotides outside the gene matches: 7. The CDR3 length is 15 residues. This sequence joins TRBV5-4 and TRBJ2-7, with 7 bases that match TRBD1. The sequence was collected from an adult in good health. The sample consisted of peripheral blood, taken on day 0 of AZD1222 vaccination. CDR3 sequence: CASSLLGNRGYEQYF. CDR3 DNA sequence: TGTGCCAGCAGCTTGTTGGGAAACAGGGGCTACGAGCAGTACTTC.